Following are 26 T cell receptor beta chains from one sample sequenced in a study of blood T cell repertoires in COVID-19. Profiling relied on immunoSEQ multiplex PCR, and the TCRdb table lists in-frame clones only, not all of them. This sample has about 180,000 clones, with 84% found just once. Sequenced input: PBMCs or T cells enriched from blood (not recorded which). The source is a man aged 50 to 59 who had recovered from COVID-19.

This sequence joins TRBV5-4 and TRBJ1-3; 9 nucleotides agree with TRBD1. Germline values: CDR1 SGHNT, CDR2 YYREEE (reference sequence). The CDR3 sequence is 18 residues long. Germline trimming cut 3 bases from V and 2 bases from J; bases unmatched to any gene: 12. The CDR3 region has the DNA TGTGCCAGCAGCTGGCGGCGGGACAGGGTAGTAACTGGAAACACCATATATTTT. Translating gives CASSWRRDRVVTGNTIYF.

This chain joins TRBV19 and TRBJ1-3; TRBD1 might be the D (6 bases). The CDR3 loop spans 16 amino acids. CDR1 LNHDA and CDR2 SQIVND come from the germline V gene (reference sequence). Trimming stripped 10 bases from V and 0 bases from J, with 19 bases between. The chain's CDR3 is CATPSGGGLSGNTIYF. The CDR3 DNA is TGTGCCACTCCATCGGGAGGGGGTCTCTCTGGAAACACCATATATTTT.

This chain uses TRBV19 with TRBJ1-1; the D gene is possibly TRBD1 (6 bases). This CDR3 has 18 amino acids. CDR1 is LNHDA, CDR2 SQIVND, per germline (reference sequence). The germline V and J ends were trimmed by 3 bases and 1 base, with 21 bases remaining between them. CDR3 nucleotides: TGTGCCAGTAGTATGCCCTCCCTACGGGGGGGCCGGAACACTGAAGCTTTCTTT. Amino acid sequence: CASSMPSLRGGRNTEAFF. The whole variable domain, filled in from reference TRBV19 and TRBJ1-1, reads DGGITQSPKYLFRKEGQNVTLSCEQNLNHDAMYWYRQDPGQGLRLIYYSQIVNDFQKGDIAEGYSVSREKKESFPLTVTSAQKNPTAFYLCASSMPSLRGGRNTEAFFGQGTRLTVV.

The chain recombines TRBV7-9 with TRBJ1-3; no reliable D call. Germline loops: CDR1 SEHNR, CDR2 FQNEAQ (reference sequence). This CDR3 has 16 residues. The germline V and J ends were trimmed by 5 bases and 0 bases, with 14 bases remaining between them. The CDR3 DNA reads as TGTGCCAGCAGCGACCAAGGGAGATTCTCTGGAAACACCATATATTTT. Its protein is CASSDQGRFSGNTIYF.

This sequence joins TRBV28 and TRBJ1-2; D call uncertain. Germline-derived CDR1 and CDR2 are MDHEN and SYDVKM. This CDR3 has 13 residues. Trimming cost V 8 bases and J 4 bases, with 14 bases left between them. CDR3 residues: CASDTQSAYGYTF. The CDR3 bases are TGTGCCAGCGACACCCAATCGGCCTATGGCTACACCTTC.

V is TRBV10-2 and J is TRBJ2-1, with 8 bases matching TRBD1. Germline trimming cut 7 bases from V and 4 bases from J; bases unmatched to any gene: 9. CDR1 is WSHSY and CDR2 is SAAADI in the germline V gene. The length of the CDR3 is 15 residues. Here the CDR3 reads CASMPGQGYYNEQFF. CDR3 in DNA: TGCGCCAGCATGCCCGGACAGGGATATTACAATGAGCAGTTCTTC.

The genes are TRBV19 and TRBJ1-1, with a weak D call TRBD1 (6 bases). CDR3 length: 14 residues. The germline V gene encodes CDR1 LNHDA and CDR2 SQIVND (reference sequence). Trimming removed 1 base from V and 5 bases from J, with 11 bases in between. This CDR3 reads CASSIGTVGTEAFF. The CDR3 coding sequence is TGTGCCAGTAGTATAGGGACAGTTGGGACTGAAGCTTTCTTT. Based on the CDR3 plus reference TRBV19 and TRBJ1-1, the full variable domain is DGGITQSPKYLFRKEGQNVTLSCEQNLNHDAMYWYRQDPGQGLRLIYYSQIVNDFQKGDIAEGYSVSREKKESFPLTVTSAQKNPTAFYLCASSIGTVGTEAFFGQGTRLTVV.

This chain joins TRBV5-4 and TRBJ1-4, with a weak D call TRBD1 (6 bases). The V gene's germline CDR1 is SGHNT and CDR2 YYREEE (reference sequence). The CDR3 loop spans 15 amino acids. The ends were cut back, 0 bases at V and 8 bases at J, with 14 bases in the middle. For the CDR3, the DNA is TGTGCCAGCAGCTTGGGGTCAGGGGATTCCGAAAAACTGTTTTTT. Residues: CASSLGSGDSEKLFF.

The rearrangement uses TRBV18 and TRBJ1-1; no definite D call. Germline loops: CDR1 KGHSH, CDR2 LQKENI. Trimming shortened V by 1 base and J by 5 bases, and 11 bases separated the two germline ends. The CDR3 length is 14 residues. The CDR3 DNA follows: TGTGCCAGCTCACCACTATGGCGGGAGACTGAAGCTTTCTTT. Translating it yields CASSPLWRETEAFF.

V gene TRBV19 combines with J gene TRBJ1-3; no reliable D call. This CDR3 comprises 14 residues. V lost 9 bases to trimming and J lost 7 bases, with 19 bases between them. Germline CDR1 reads LNHDA; CDR2 reads SQIVND (reference sequence). The CDR3 DNA reads TGTGCCAGAATTTACCGAGGGTTTTGGAACACCATATATTTT. This sequence encodes CARIYRGFWNTIYF.

The chain employs TRBV7-9 and TRBJ1-1, with 11 bases lining up with TRBD1. The CDR3 runs to 15 residues. Looked up from germline, CDR1 is SEHNR and CDR2 is FQNEAQ (reference sequence). V gave up 4 bases and J gave up 10 bases; unmatched junction bases: 11. The CDR3 protein is CASSWGTGGNLGAFF. The CDR3, as DNA: TGTGCCAGCAGCTGGGGGACAGGGGGTAACTTGGGAGCTTTCTTT.

V is TRBV9 and J is TRBJ1-3; maybe TRBD1 (5 bases). Germline values: CDR1 SGDLS, CDR2 YYNGEE. The V gene lost 0 bases and the J gene lost 4 bases, with 8 bases spanning the gap. The CDR3 runs to 14 residues. The CDR3 loop is CASSVGTSGNTIYF. CDR3 nucleotide sequence: TGTGCCAGCAGCGTAGGGACATCGGGAAACACCATATATTTT. The full variable domain, in which reference TRBV9 and TRBJ1-3 provide the parts outside the CDR3, is DSGVTQTPKHLITATGQRVTLRCSPRSGDLSVYWYQQSLDQGLQFLIQYYNGEERAKGNILERFSAQQFPDLHSELNLSSLELGDSALYFCASSVGTSGNTIYFGEGSWLTVV.

The genes are TRBV7-9 and TRBJ1-3, with D uncertain. Germline CDR1 is SEHNR and CDR2 is FQNEAQ (reference sequence). Trimming pared 11 bases from V and 0 bases from J, leaving 8 bases between. The CDR3 consists of 12 residues. The CDR3 reads CACDYSGNTIYF. The DNA of the CDR3 is TGTGCCTGTGACTACTCTGGAAACACCATATATTTT.

As regards this clone: One end of the junction varies from germline; a read error may be responsible. The chain combines TRBV20-1 with TRBJ1-6, with TRBD1 matching over 9 bases. Germline CDR1 is DFQATT and CDR2 is SNEGSKA (reference sequence). The CDR3 loop spans 14 amino acids. The CDR3 spells CSASPGTGNSPLHF. CDR3 DNA: TGCAGTGCTAGTCCCGGGACAGGGAATTCTCCCCTCCACTTT.

The rearrangement links TRBV5-5 to TRBJ1-3; TRBD1 agrees at 9 bases. This CDR3 is 17 amino acids long. From germline, CDR1 is SGHKS and CDR2 YYEKEE (reference sequence). V was pared by 4 bases and J by 1 base, with 9 bases of the junction left unmatched. In nucleotides, the CDR3 is TGTGCCAGCAGCGGGTACAGGGGGCGTCAGTCTGGAAACACCATATATTTT. Protein product: CASSGYRGRQSGNTIYF.

The CDR3 DNA sequence: TGTGCCAGCAGTTACACTCTGACAGGGGCGGGCTATGGCTACACCTTC. This sequence encodes CASSYTLTGAGYGYTF. The chain uses TRBV6-5 and TRBJ1-2; 8 positions match TRBD1. The germline gives CDR1 MNHEY, CDR2 SVGAGI. J lost 4 bases, V lost 2 bases, and 9 bases had no gene match. This CDR3 comprises 16 residues.

The V and J genes are TRBV3-1 (or the pseudogene TRBV3-2) and TRBJ2-3; 8 nucleotides match TRBD2. This CDR3 spans 15 amino acids. CDR1 and CDR2 from the germline V gene are LGHDT and YNNKEL (reference sequence). Trimming removed 1 base from V and 3 bases from J; junction bases left unmatched: 3. CDR3 DNA sequence: TGTGCCAGCAGCCAAGGGCGGGGGGAAACAGATACGCAGTATTTT. Its protein product is CASSQGRGETDTQYF.

This chain links TRBV28 with TRBJ2-7; perhaps TRBD1 as D (6 bases). This CDR3 comprises 15 residues. The V gene's germline CDR1 is MDHEN and CDR2 SYDVKM. V was pared by 8 bases and J by 5 bases, with 22 bases between. CDR3 protein: CASGWGQGYVNEQYF. CDR3 in DNA: TGTGCCAGCGGATGGGGGCAGGGTTATGTGAACGAGCAGTACTTC.

The gene calls are TRBV27 and TRBJ2-1; weak D call: TRBD2 (5 bases). Trimming took off 5 bases at V and 3 bases at J, with 11 bases between the two ends. Germline CDR1 and CDR2: MNHEY and SMNVEV (reference sequence). The CDR3 has 14 amino acids. CDR3 DNA: TGTGCCAGCAGTGTTCCGGGAAGCTACAATGAGCAGTTCTTC. Translation: CASSVPGSYNEQFF.

The chain employs TRBV29-1 and TRBJ2-1, with TRBD2 matching 13 bases. V trimming: 8 bases; J trimming: 2 bases; junction bases outside the gene matches: 3. Per germline, CDR1 SQVTM and CDR2 ANQGSEA. CDR3 length: 14 amino acids. CDR3 loop: CSQGTSGAYNEQFF. The CDR3 bases are TGCAGCCAAGGGACTAGCGGGGCCTACAATGAGCAGTTCTTC.

The chain recombines TRBV12-3 or TRBV12-4 with TRBJ1-1, with D possibly matching TRBD1 (6 bases). CDR3 length equals 13 residues. Trimming shortened V by 4 bases and J by 2 bases, and 8 bases separated the two germline ends. In nucleotides, the CDR3 is TGTGCCAGCAGTTATGGGACAAACACTGAAGCTTTCTTT. It yields the protein CASSYGTNTEAFF.

This clone occurred once. This chain links TRBV3-1 (or the pseudogene TRBV3-2) with TRBJ2-2; TRBD1 is a possible D gene (6 bases). From germline, CDR1 is LGHDT and CDR2 YNNKEL (reference sequence). The CDR3 is 13 amino acids. V lost 8 bases and J lost 7, with 14 bases in between. Written as DNA, the CDR3 is TGTGCCAGCGGACAGATCGCTTACGGGGAGCTGTTTTTT. It encodes CASGQIAYGELFF.

The chain's CDR3 is CASESQENTEAFF. DNA of the CDR3: TGTGCTAGTGAGTCACAGGAGAACACTGAAGCTTTCTTT. J is TRBJ1-1 and V is TRBV12-5; D possibly corresponds to TRBD1 (5 bases). The CDR3 is 13 residues long. Per the germline V gene, CDR1 is LGHNT and CDR2 is FRNRAP. Trimming shortened V by 7 bases and J by 1 base, and 10 bases separated the two germline ends. The full variable domain, rest sourced from reference TRBV12-5 and TRBJ1-1, is DARVTQTPRHKVTEMGQEVTMRCQPILGHNTVFWYRQTMMQGLELLAYFRNRAPLDDSGMPKDRFSAEMPDATLATLKIQPSEPRDSAVYFCASESQENTEAFFGQGTRLTVV.

The chain joins TRBV19 to TRBJ1-1, with TRBD1 matching over 7 bases. CDR1 and CDR2 from the germline V gene are LNHDA and SQIVND (reference sequence). This CDR3 region has 17 residues. The J segment lost 3 bases and the V segment lost 0 bases, leaving 10 bases of the junction unmatched. CDR3 amino acids: CASSIERQGPMYTEAFF. Here the CDR3 DNA reads TGTGCCAGTAGTATAGAACGACAGGGTCCTATGTACACTGAAGCTTTCTTT. Filled out from reference TRBV19 and TRBJ1-1, the complete variable domain reads DGGITQSPKYLFRKEGQNVTLSCEQNLNHDAMYWYRQDPGQGLRLIYYSQIVNDFQKGDIAEGYSVSREKKESFPLTVTSAQKNPTAFYLCASSIERQGPMYTEAFFGQGTRLTVV.

The gene calls are TRBV5-1 and TRBJ2-1, with 15 positions matching TRBD2. CDR3 length equals 18 residues. V dropped 3 bases and J dropped 4; count of bases not matched to a gene: 8. In germline, CDR1 is SGHRS, CDR2 YFSETQ. CDR3 sequence (DNA): TGCGCCAGCAGCTCCACCGCGGGACTAGCGGGGGGTTACAATGAGCAGTTCTTC. This sequence encodes CASSSTAGLAGGYNEQFF.

The chain has TRBV12-5 and TRBJ2-5, with D perhaps TRBD1 (7 bases). This CDR3 spans 15 amino acids. Germline CDR1 reads LGHNT; CDR2 reads FRNRAP. The V end was cut by 6 bases, the J end by 5 bases, with 19 bases between. For the CDR3, the DNA is TGTGCTAGTGGGGTGGGCGGCAGGGGGGTTGAGACCCAGTACTTC. Protein: CASGVGGRGVETQYF. Combining the CDR3 with reference TRBV12-5 and TRBJ2-5 gives the whole variable domain DARVTQTPRHKVTEMGQEVTMRCQPILGHNTVFWYRQTMMQGLELLAYFRNRAPLDDSGMPKDRFSAEMPDATLATLKIQPSEPRDSAVYFCASGVGGRGVETQYFGPGTRLLVL.